This TCR beta chain was captured by sequencing in a study of OX40 agonist ivuxolimab in advanced cancers. Profiled with immunoSEQ multiplex PCR; TCRdb holds only in-frame clones, not every one. Among some 84,000 clones listed, over 80% were seen once. This TCR derives from an adult with an advanced solid tumor such as melanoma, head and neck, liver or kidney cancer. The specimen was CD4+ or CD8+ T cells sorted from blood, collected in a trial of the OX40 agonist ivuxolimab.

The CDR3 here is CSVSGTGDRTTQYF. The CDR3 coding sequence is TGCAGCGTTTCCGGGACAGGGGACCGGACGACCCAGTACTTC. This chain connects TRBV29-1 to TRBJ2-5, with 10 bases aligning to TRBD1. The germline V gene has CDR1 SQVTM and CDR2 ANQGSEA. CDR3 size: 14 residues. J gave up 7 bases and V 5 bases, and 10 bases lay outside the gene matches.